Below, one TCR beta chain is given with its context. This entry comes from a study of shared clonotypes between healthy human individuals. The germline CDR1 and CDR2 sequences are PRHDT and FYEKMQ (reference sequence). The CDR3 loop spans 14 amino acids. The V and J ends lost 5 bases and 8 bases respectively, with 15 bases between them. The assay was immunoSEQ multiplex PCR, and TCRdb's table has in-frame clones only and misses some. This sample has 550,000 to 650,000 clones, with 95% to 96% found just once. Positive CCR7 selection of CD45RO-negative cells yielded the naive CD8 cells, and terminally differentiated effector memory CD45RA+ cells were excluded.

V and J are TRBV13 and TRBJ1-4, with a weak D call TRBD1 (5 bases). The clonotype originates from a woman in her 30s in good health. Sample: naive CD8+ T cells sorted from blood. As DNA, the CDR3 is TGTGCCAGCAGCGCCCAGGGTGAGGAGGAAAAACTGTTTTTT. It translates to CASSAQGEEEKLFF.